This passage covers 24 T cell receptor beta chains from one sample sequenced in a study of T cells in localized non-small cell lung cancer. Clones were read by immunoSEQ multiplex PCR, and TCRdb kept only the in-frame ones, dropping some. The sample shows around 9,600 clones, around nine tenths of them seen only once. The sequences come from peripheral blood, collected before any cancer treatment. The receptor source for this set is a female donor at least 60 years old with stage II squamous cell lung carcinoma.

The chain recombines TRBV7-9 with TRBJ2-1; 8 bases agree with TRBD2. V was pared by 9 bases and J by 7 bases, with 11 bases of the junction left unmatched. Per germline, CDR1 SEHNR and CDR2 FQNEAQ (reference sequence). The CDR3 covers 14 residues. The CDR3 protein is CASEVTGGLNEQFF. The DNA of the CDR3 is TGTGCCAGTGAGGTAACGGGGGGGCTTAATGAGCAGTTCTTC.

The chain couples TRBV6-1 to TRBJ1-4; D is possibly TRBD1 (5 bases). The CDR3 runs 13 residues. CDR1 and CDR2 (germline): MNHNS, SASEGT. Trimming took off 3 bases at V and 8 bases at J, with 10 bases between the two ends. The CDR3 DNA is TGTGCCAGCAGTGATCTGGGGGGAGAAAAACTGTTTTTT. This encodes CASSDLGGEKLFF.

J is TRBJ2-1 and V is TRBV29-1; D not certain. V was pared by 4 bases and J by 6 bases, with 13 bases between. The CDR3 extends over 13 amino acids. Germline V CDR1 and CDR2: SQVTM, ANQGSEA. The CDR3 is CSVGGAGGNEQFF. DNA for the CDR3: TGCAGCGTTGGAGGCGCAGGCGGCAATGAGCAGTTCTTC.

This chain links TRBV5-4 with TRBJ1-2; D perhaps matches TRBD1 (5 bases). Germline CDR1 is SGHNT and CDR2 is YYREEE (reference sequence). This CDR3 is built from 15 residues. With 3 bases removed from V and 2 bases from J, the gap between germline ends came to 14 bases. The CDR3 DNA reads as TGTGCCAGCAGCTCAAGGACAATTATCAACTATGGCTACACCTTC. This codes for CASSSRTIINYGYTF.

The chain joins TRBV5-1 to TRBJ2-1, with D possibly being TRBD2 (5 bases). V was shortened by 4 bases and J by 10 bases, with 18 bases between the two germline ends. The CDR3 sequence is 14 residues long. Germline V CDR1 and CDR2: SGHRS, YFSETQ. CDR3: CASSHSGTSKEQFF. The CDR3 nucleotides are TGCGCCAGCAGCCACAGCGGAACCTCCAAGGAGCAGTTCTTC. The whole variable domain, filled in from reference TRBV5-1 and TRBJ2-1, reads KAGVTQTPRYLIKTRGQQVTLSCSPISGHRSVSWYQQTPGQGLQFLFEYFSETQRNKGNFPGRFSGRQFSNSRSEMNVSTLELGDSALYLCASSHSGTSKEQFFGPGTRLTVL.

The rearrangement uses TRBV28 and TRBJ2-1; 9 bases are shared with TRBD2. Germline CDR1 MDHEN, CDR2 SYDVKM. This CDR3 is 15 amino acids long. Trimming cost V 7 bases and J 3 bases; bases outside gene matches: 7. The CDR3 sequence is CASKGGGAVYNEQFF. The CDR3 bases are TGTGCCAGCAAAGGCGGGGGGGCCGTCTACAATGAGCAGTTCTTC.

The V and J genes are TRBV19 and TRBJ2-2; the D is unclear. V lost 7 bases and J 8 bases, leaving 8 bases between the germline ends. The CDR3 spans 11 residues. The germline V gene has CDR1 LNHDA and CDR2 SQIVND (reference sequence). CDR3 region: CASNGLGELFF. The CDR3 nucleotides read TGTGCCAGTAATGGGTTGGGGGAGCTGTTTTTT.

This chain links TRBV27 with TRBJ2-7; 8 bases map to TRBD1. V was clipped by 5 bases and J by 1 base; unmatched bases: 7. The germline gives CDR1 MNHEY, CDR2 SMNVEV (reference sequence). The length of the CDR3 is 15 residues. The CDR3 sequence is CASSMLTGVSYEQYF. CDR3 in DNA: TGTGCCAGCAGTATGTTGACAGGGGTGTCCTACGAGCAGTACTTC.

The chain is built from TRBV4-1 and TRBJ2-3; the D is unclear. The V end was cut by 0 bases, the J end by 4 bases, with 17 bases between. The CDR3 loop spans 17 amino acids. Germline CDR1 MGHRA, CDR2 YSYEKL. The CDR3, as DNA: TGCGCCAGCAGCCAAGATTGGGTTAGCACCGCGGCAGATACGCAGTATTTT. Translating it yields CASSQDWVSTAADTQYF.

CDR3 DNA sequence: TGTGCCAGCAGTGAGCTCAACAGGGGGGCGAGAGGCTACACCTTC. This encodes CASSELNRGARGYTF. The V gene is TRBV6-1, the J gene TRBJ1-2; the match to TRBD1 covers 8 bases. J was trimmed by 8 bases and V by 3 bases; bases with no gene match: 11. The germline gives CDR1 MNHNS, CDR2 SASEGT. The CDR3 has 15 amino acids.

Only a few counts were recorded for this clone. This sequence joins TRBV14 and TRBJ1-1; weak D call: TRBD1 (5 bases). The V gene lost 0 bases and the J gene lost 1 base, with 15 bases spanning the gap. CDR3 size: 17 residues. Germline values: CDR1 SGHDN, CDR2 FVKESK. The CDR3, as DNA: TGTGCCAGCAGCCAAGAACGAGGGAGAACAGGGAACACTGAAGCTTTCTTT. It encodes CASSQERGRTGNTEAFF.

The sample holds one count of this clone. The gene calls are TRBV7-6 and TRBJ2-3; 7 positions agree with TRBD2. Germline V lookup: CDR1 SGHVS, CDR2 FNYEAQ. This CDR3 has 15 amino acids. V was pared by 1 base and J by 4 bases, with 5 bases of the junction left unmatched. CDR3 nucleotide sequence: TGTGCCAGCAGCTTAGTGGGCGGGGGAGCAGATACGCAGTATTTT. It encodes CASSLVGGGADTQYF.

CDR3 bases: TGTGCCAGCAGTTACGGTGAGCAGAATGGCTACACCTTC. Translation: CASSYGEQNGYTF. The chain is built from TRBV6-5 and TRBJ1-2; no firm D call. The germline V gene encodes CDR1 MNHEY and CDR2 SVGAGI. V was shortened by 2 bases and J by 6 bases, with 10 bases between the two germline ends. This CDR3 is built from 13 residues.

This chain uses TRBV5-5 with TRBJ2-5; D is perhaps TRBD1 (5 bases). Germline assignment: CDR1 SGHKS and CDR2 YYEKEE (reference sequence). Trimming took 3 bases from V and 2 from J, leaving 8 bases between them. The CDR3 extends over 13 amino acids. The CDR3 bases are TGTGCCAGCAGCTGGGGCGTTCAAGAGACCCAGTACTTC. This gives the protein CASSWGVQETQYF.

The chain uses TRBV5-1 and TRBJ1-1; no clear D. The CDR3 is made up of 15 amino acids. The V end was cut by 5 bases, the J end by 0 bases, with 14 bases between. Germline V gene sequence: CDR1 SGHRS, CDR2 YFSETQ. Here the CDR3 reads CASSRRVGVNTEAFF. The CDR3 DNA follows: TGCGCCAGCAGTCGAAGGGTAGGAGTGAACACTGAAGCTTTCTTT. Complete variable domain (other parts from reference TRBV5-1 and TRBJ1-1): KAGVTQTPRYLIKTRGQQVTLSCSPISGHRSVSWYQQTPGQGLQFLFEYFSETQRNKGNFPGRFSGRQFSNSRSEMNVSTLELGDSALYLCASSRRVGVNTEAFFGQGTRLTVV.

This clone was found once. For the CDR3, the DNA is TGTGCCAGCAGCTTGGAACCTTCCGAGGGGAACACCATATATTTT. It codes for CASSLEPSEGNTIYF. The chain uses TRBV5-5 and TRBJ1-3, with a tentative D call TRBD1 (5 bases). CDR3 length equals 15 residues. Trimming took off 0 bases at V and 7 bases at J, with 14 bases between the two ends. Germline values: CDR1 SGHKS, CDR2 YYEKEE (reference sequence).

The chain links TRBV5-3 to TRBJ1-6; TRBD1 might be the D (5 bases). TRBV5-3 is treated as an ORF (open reading frame) with a function not yet certain. This CDR3 contains 17 residues. Trimming took 0 bases from V and 9 from J, leaving 19 bases between them. The CDR3 reads CARSLVGEGLGSSPLHF. As DNA, the CDR3 is TGTGCCAGAAGCTTGGTAGGGGAAGGGCTCGGGAGTTCACCCCTCCACTTT.

This rearrangement joins TRBV5-1 to TRBJ1-1; 9 positions match TRBD1. Germline V lookup: CDR1 SGHRS, CDR2 YFSETQ. V lost 0 bases to trimming and J lost 7 bases; unmatched junction nucleotides: 4. This CDR3 has 14 residues. As DNA, the CDR3 is TGCGCCAGCAGCTTGGTGGGACAGGGCCTTGAAGCTTTCTTT. Protein sequence: CASSLVGQGLEAFF.

The chain recombines TRBV5-1 with TRBJ1-3; no reliable D call. CDR3 length: 14 amino acids. Trimming left V 5 bases short and J 0 bases short, with 9 bases between. CDR1 and CDR2 (germline): SGHRS, YFSETQ. As DNA, the CDR3 is TGCGCCAGCAGTTCGAGTACCTCTGGAAACACCATATATTTT. This encodes CASSSSTSGNTIYF.

As to this clone: One end of the junction is discordant with germline, which a read error may explain. Other nucleotide sequences from this sample produce the same CDR3. This rearrangement joins TRBV27 to TRBJ1-5; D gene uncertain. Germline loops: CDR1 MNHEY, CDR2 SMNVEV (reference sequence). The CDR3 is made up of 14 amino acids. The CDR3 protein is CASSLSEGGQPQHF. The CDR3 nucleotides read TGTGCCAGCAGCTTATCGGAAGGAGGTCAGCCCCAGCATTTT.

V gene TRBV6-5 combines with J gene TRBJ1-2, with D perhaps TRBD1 (5 bases). Germline CDR1 MNHEY, CDR2 SVGAGI. Trimming cost V 2 bases and J 5 bases, with 12 bases left between them. CDR3 length: 14 amino acids. For the CDR3, the DNA is TGTGCCAGCAGTTACCGGGGGTTACGGTATGGCTACACCTTC. This encodes CASSYRGLRYGYTF.

The chain recombines TRBV5-6 with TRBJ1-3, with D unresolved. V lost 0 bases, J lost 0 bases, and 13 bases lay in between. Germline V CDR1 and CDR2: SGHDT, YYEEEE. CDR3 length: 17 amino acids. The CDR3 reads CASSLGLPLGSGNTIYF. The DNA for the CDR3 is TGTGCCAGCAGCTTGGGTCTCCCTCTAGGCTCTGGAAACACCATATATTTT.

The chain recombines TRBV10-1 with TRBJ1-4; D remains ambiguous. The CDR3 loop spans 14 amino acids. V lost 6 bases to trimming and J lost 4 bases, with 12 bases between them. The germline V gene encodes CDR1 WNHNN and CDR2 SYGVQD (reference sequence). In nucleotides, the CDR3 is TGCGCCAGCAGCTCAGGTCGATATAATGAAAAACTGTTTTTT. Its translation: CASSSGRYNEKLFF.

The chain employs TRBV7-8 and TRBJ2-5, with D possibly being TRBD1 or TRBD2 (5 bases each). Germline V gives CDR1 SGHVS, CDR2 FQNEAQ. The CDR3 loop spans 15 amino acids. Trimming pared 7 bases from V and 4 bases from J, leaving 19 bases between. CDR3 sequence reads: CASTLRDGVRETQYF. CDR3 bases: TGTGCCAGCACCCTCCGGGACGGAGTTCGAGAGACCCAGTACTTC.